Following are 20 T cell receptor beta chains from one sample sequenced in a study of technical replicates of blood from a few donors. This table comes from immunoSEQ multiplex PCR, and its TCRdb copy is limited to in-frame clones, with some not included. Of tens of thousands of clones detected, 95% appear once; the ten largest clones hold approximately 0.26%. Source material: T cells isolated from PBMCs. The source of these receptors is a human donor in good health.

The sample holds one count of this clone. CDR3 region: CASAPRGGDTDTQYF. The DNA of the CDR3 is TGTGCCAGCGCACCTCGGGGGGGGGACACAGATACGCAGTATTTT. The chain uses TRBV7-9 and TRBJ2-3; TRBD2 matches 8 bases. V trimming: 8 bases; J trimming: 2 bases; junction bases outside the gene matches: 9. CDR1 SEHNR and CDR2 FQNEAQ come from the germline V gene (reference sequence). This CDR3 comprises 15 residues.

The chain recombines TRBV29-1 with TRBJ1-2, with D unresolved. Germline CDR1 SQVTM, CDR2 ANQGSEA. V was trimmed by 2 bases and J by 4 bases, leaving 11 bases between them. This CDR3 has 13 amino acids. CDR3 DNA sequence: TGCAGCGTTGAAAGCGGACCAGGCTATGGCTACACCTTC. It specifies CSVESGPGYGYTF.

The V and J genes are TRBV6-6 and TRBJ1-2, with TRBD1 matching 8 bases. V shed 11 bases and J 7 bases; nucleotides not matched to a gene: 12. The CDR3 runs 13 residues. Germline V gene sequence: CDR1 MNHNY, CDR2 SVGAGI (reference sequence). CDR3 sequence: CAGALDRDRGYTF. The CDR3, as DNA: TGTGCCGGCGCATTGGACAGGGATCGTGGCTACACCTTC.

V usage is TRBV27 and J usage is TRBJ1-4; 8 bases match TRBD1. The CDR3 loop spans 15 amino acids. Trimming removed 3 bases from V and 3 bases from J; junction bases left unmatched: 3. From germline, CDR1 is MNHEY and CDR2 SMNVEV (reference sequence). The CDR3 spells CASSFWTGSNEKLFF. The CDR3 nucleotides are TGTGCCAGCAGTTTCTGGACAGGGTCTAATGAAAAACTGTTTTTT.

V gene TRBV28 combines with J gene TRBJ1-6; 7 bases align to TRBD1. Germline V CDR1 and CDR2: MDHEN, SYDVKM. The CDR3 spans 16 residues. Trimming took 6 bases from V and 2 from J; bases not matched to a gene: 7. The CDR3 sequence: CASSRPGGTYNSPLHF. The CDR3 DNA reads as TGTGCCAGCAGCCGTCCAGGGGGGACCTATAATTCACCCCTCCACTTT.

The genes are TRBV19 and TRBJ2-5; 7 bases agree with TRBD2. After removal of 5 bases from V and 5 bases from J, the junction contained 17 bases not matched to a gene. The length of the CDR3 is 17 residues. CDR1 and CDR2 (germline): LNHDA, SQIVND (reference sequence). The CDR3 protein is CASSGGRLGLGMETQYF. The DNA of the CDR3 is TGTGCCAGTAGTGGGGGACGGTTAGGACTAGGGATGGAGACCCAGTACTTC.

CDR3 region: CASSNSRQGNQPQHF. The CDR3 DNA reads TGTGCCAGCAGTAATTCTCGTCAGGGCAATCAGCCCCAGCATTTT. The chain couples TRBV27 to TRBJ1-5; D call uncertain. The CDR3 contains 15 residues. V lost 5 bases and J 2 bases, leaving 13 bases between the germline ends. The germline CDR1 and CDR2 sequences are MNHEY and SMNVEV (reference sequence).

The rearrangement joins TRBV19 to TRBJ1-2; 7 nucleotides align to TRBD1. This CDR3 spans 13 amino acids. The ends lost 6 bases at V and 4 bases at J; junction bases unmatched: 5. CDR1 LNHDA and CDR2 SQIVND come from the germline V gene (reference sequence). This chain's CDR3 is CASRHTGVYGYTF. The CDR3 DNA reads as TGTGCCAGTAGGCACACAGGGGTCTATGGCTACACCTTC.

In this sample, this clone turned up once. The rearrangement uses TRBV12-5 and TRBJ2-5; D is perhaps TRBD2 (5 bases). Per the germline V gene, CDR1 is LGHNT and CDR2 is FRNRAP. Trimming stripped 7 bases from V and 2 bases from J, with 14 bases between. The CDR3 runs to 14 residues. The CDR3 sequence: CASADGSTQETQYF. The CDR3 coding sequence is TGTGCTAGTGCCGATGGGAGTACACAAGAGACCCAGTACTTC.

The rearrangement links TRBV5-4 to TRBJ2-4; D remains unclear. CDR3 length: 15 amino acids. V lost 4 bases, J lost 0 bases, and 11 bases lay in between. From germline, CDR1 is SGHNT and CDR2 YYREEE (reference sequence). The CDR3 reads CASSPGALAKNIQYF. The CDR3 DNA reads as TGTGCCAGCAGCCCCGGAGCCTTAGCCAAAAACATTCAGTACTTC. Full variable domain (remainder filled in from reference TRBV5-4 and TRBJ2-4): ETGVTQSPTHLIKTRGQQVTLRCSSQSGHNTVSWYQQALGQGPQFIFQYYREEENGRGNFPPRFSGLQFPNYSSELNVNALELDDSALYLCASSPGALAKNIQYFGAGTRLSVL.

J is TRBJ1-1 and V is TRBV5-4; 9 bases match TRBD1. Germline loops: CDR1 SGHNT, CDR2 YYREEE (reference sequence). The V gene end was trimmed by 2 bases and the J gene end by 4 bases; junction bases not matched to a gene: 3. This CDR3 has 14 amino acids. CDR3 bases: TGTGCCAGCAGCTTCCTGACAGGGGGCACTGAAGCTTTCTTT. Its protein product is CASSFLTGGTEAFF.

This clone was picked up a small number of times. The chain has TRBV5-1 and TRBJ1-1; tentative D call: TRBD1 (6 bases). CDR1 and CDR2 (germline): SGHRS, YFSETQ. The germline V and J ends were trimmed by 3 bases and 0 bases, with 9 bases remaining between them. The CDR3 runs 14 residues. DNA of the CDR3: TGCGCCAGCAGCTCGGGACACCTGAACACTGAAGCTTTCTTT. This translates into CASSSGHLNTEAFF.

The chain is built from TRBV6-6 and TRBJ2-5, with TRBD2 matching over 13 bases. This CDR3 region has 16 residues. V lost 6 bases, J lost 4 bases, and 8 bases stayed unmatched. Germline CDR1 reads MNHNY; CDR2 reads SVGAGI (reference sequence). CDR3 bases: TGTGCCAGCAGGACCAGACTAGCGGGGGGTATAGAGACCCAGTACTTC. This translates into CASRTRLAGGIETQYF.

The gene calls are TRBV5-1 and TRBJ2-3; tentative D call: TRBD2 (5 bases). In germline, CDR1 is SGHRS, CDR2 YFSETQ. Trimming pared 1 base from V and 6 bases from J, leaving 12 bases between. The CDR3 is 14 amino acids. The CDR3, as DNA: TGCGCCAGCAGCTTGAGGACTTACTCGGATACGCAGTATTTT. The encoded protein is CASSLRTYSDTQYF.

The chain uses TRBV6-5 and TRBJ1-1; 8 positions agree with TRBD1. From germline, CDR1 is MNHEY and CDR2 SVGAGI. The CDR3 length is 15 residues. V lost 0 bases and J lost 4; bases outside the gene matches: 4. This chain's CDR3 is CASSYSGRGPTEAFF. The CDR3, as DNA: TGTGCCAGCAGTTACTCGGGCAGGGGGCCCACTGAAGCTTTCTTT.

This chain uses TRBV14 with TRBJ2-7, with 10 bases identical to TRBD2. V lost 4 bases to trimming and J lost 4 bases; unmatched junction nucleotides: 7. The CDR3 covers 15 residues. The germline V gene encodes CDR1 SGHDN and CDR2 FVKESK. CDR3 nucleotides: TGTGCCAGCAGCCGACCCCTAGCGGGAGAGTACGAGCAGTACTTC. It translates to CASSRPLAGEYEQYF.

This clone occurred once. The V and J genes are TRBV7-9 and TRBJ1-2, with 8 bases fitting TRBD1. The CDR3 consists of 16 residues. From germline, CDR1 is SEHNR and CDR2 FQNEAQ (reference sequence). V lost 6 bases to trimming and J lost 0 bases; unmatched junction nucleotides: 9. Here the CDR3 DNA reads TGTGCCAGCAGTTTCCTTGACAGGGGAGCTAACTATGGCTACACCTTC. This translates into CASSFLDRGANYGYTF.

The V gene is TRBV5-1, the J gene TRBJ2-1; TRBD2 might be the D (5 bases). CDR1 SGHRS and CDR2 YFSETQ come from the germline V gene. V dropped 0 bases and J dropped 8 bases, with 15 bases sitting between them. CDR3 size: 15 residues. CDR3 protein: CASSLEPGFGDEQFF. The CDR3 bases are TGCGCCAGCAGCTTGGAGCCGGGATTCGGTGATGAGCAGTTCTTC. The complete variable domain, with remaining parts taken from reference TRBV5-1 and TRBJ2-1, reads KAGVTQTPRYLIKTRGQQVTLSCSPISGHRSVSWYQQTPGQGLQFLFEYFSETQRNKGNFPGRFSGRQFSNSRSEMNVSTLELGDSALYLCASSLEPGFGDEQFFGPGTRLTVL.

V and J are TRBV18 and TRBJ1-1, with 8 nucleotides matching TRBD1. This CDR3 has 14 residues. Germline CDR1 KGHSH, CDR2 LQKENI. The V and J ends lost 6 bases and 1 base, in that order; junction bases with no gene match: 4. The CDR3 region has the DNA TGTGCCAGCTCCAAGGACAGGGCGAACACTGAAGCTTTCTTT. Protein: CASSKDRANTEAFF.

CDR3 nucleotides: TGTGCCAGCAGCCCTCTCTCGGGTATTCGCGGGGAGCTGTTTTTT. The encoded protein is CASSPLSGIRGELFF. This chain joins TRBV5-4 and TRBJ2-2; D gene ambiguous. Germline assignment: CDR1 SGHNT and CDR2 YYREEE (reference sequence). This CDR3 is built from 15 residues. Trimming removed 4 bases at V and 7 bases at J, with 17 bases between.